The 10 T cell receptor beta chains presented below share a single source sample, sequenced in a study of cytomegalovirus exposure and HLA in healthy donors. Primers for the PCR totalled 60 Vbeta and 13 Jbeta. Method: immunoSEQ multiplex PCR; TCRdb's copy keeps in-frame clones and lacks some. The sample gives 150,000 to 200,000 clones, roughly 83% of which show up once; under 3% is in the top ten. Sequenced: PBMCs. These receptors originate from a woman in her 50s in good health and CMV-seronegative.

The V and J genes are TRBV27 and TRBJ1-6; TRBD1 aligns across 8 bases. This CDR3 is 14 amino acids long. The V gene's germline CDR1 is MNHEY and CDR2 SMNVEV (reference sequence). After removal of 6 bases from V and 7 bases from J, the junction contained 5 bases not matched to a gene. CDR3 amino acids: CASSPTGENSPLHF. DNA for the CDR3: TGTGCCAGCAGCCCGACAGGGGAGAATTCACCCCTCCACTTT.

In its sample, this clone was seen many times. The chain is built from TRBV15 and TRBJ2-5; TRBD1 matches at 9 bases. The CDR3 runs to 13 residues. Germline-derived CDR1 and CDR2 are LNHNV and YYDKDF (reference sequence). V lost 4 bases to trimming and J lost 9 bases; unmatched junction nucleotides: 6. The DNA of the CDR3 is TGTGCCACCAGCAACACCGGGACAGGGTCCCAGTACTTC. Translating gives CATSNTGTGSQYF.

The chain recombines TRBV19 with TRBJ1-5; 12 nucleotides align to TRBD1. With 7 bases clipped from V and 1 base from J, the junction kept 8 bases outside the gene matches. This CDR3 is 17 amino acids long. Per the germline V gene, CDR1 is LNHDA and CDR2 is SQIVND (reference sequence). The CDR3 sequence is CASKGGTGGRSNQPQHF. The DNA of the CDR3 is TGTGCCAGTAAGGGTGGGACAGGGGGCCGGAGCAATCAGCCCCAGCATTTT.

This chain joins TRBV5-1 and TRBJ1-6; 9 bases map to TRBD1. The CDR3 is made up of 15 amino acids. Germline CDR1 is SGHRS and CDR2 is YFSETQ. V lost 3 bases to trimming and J lost 5 bases; unmatched junction nucleotides: 3. The CDR3 sequence: CASSSGQGHNSPLHF. The CDR3 nucleotides read TGCGCCAGCAGCTCGGGACAGGGTCATAATTCACCCCTCCACTTT. Drawing the rest from reference TRBV5-1 and TRBJ1-6, the complete variable domain is KAGVTQTPRYLIKTRGQQVTLSCSPISGHRSVSWYQQTPGQGLQFLFEYFSETQRNKGNFPGRFSGRQFSNSRSEMNVSTLELGDSALYLCASSSGQGHNSPLHFGNGTRLTVT.

This clone was observed a few times. Other DNA sequences of this sample code for an identical CDR3. This chain uses TRBV7-3 with TRBJ2-2; 7 positions agree with TRBD1. Germline V gives CDR1 SGHTA, CDR2 FQGTGA. The CDR3 totals 15 residues. Germline trimming cut 2 bases from V and 6 bases from J; bases unmatched to any gene: 6. The chain's CDR3 is CASSLPGQGAGELFF. Written as DNA, the CDR3 is TGTGCCAGCAGCTTACCGGGGCAGGGGGCCGGGGAGCTGTTTTTT.

The chain joins TRBV6-1 to TRBJ2-5, with 9 bases matching TRBD1. Germline values: CDR1 MNHNS, CDR2 SASEGT. V shed 4 bases and J 4 bases; nucleotides not matched to a gene: 7. This CDR3 has 15 residues. The CDR3 region has the DNA TGTGCCAGCAGTGGAAACAGGGGGCAGGGAGAGACCCAGTACTTC. Amino acids: CASSGNRGQGETQYF.

The table lists this clone with a few counts. The chain recombines TRBV29-1 with TRBJ2-1; 8 nucleotides line up with TRBD2. Germline-derived CDR1 and CDR2 are SQVTM and ANQGSEA. CDR3 length: 14 amino acids. V shed 5 bases and J 3 bases; nucleotides not matched to a gene: 6. The CDR3 DNA sequence: TGCAGCGTTCTTTCGGGAGGGGGCTACAATGAGCAGTTCTTC. Translating it yields CSVLSGGGYNEQFF.

This clone came up a few times. The chain employs TRBV29-1 and TRBJ2-1; D may be TRBD1 (6 bases). The CDR3 is 14 amino acids. Germline lookup yields CDR1 SQVTM and CDR2 ANQGSEA. V dropped 2 bases and J dropped 5 bases, with 13 bases sitting between them. In DNA form, the CDR3 reads TGCAGCGTTGAAAGGCAGGGGACGAACAATGAGCAGTTCTTC. Protein product: CSVERQGTNNEQFF.

The chain carries TRBV9 and TRBJ1-4; weak D call: TRBD1 (6 bases). Trimming cost V 4 bases and J 4 bases, with 11 bases left between them. Looked up from germline, CDR1 is SGDLS and CDR2 is YYNGEE. The CDR3 contains 14 residues. The CDR3 loop is CASSPTGFNEKLFF. The CDR3 DNA is TGTGCCAGCAGCCCCACAGGGTTTAATGAAAAACTGTTTTTT.

V gene TRBV19 combines with J gene TRBJ2-2; 7 bases align to TRBD1. The V gene end was trimmed by 6 bases and the J gene end by 7 bases; junction bases not matched to a gene: 8. The CDR3 runs to 14 residues. Germline CDR1 LNHDA, CDR2 SQIVND (reference sequence). The chain's CDR3 is CASRGYRGSGELFF. CDR3 coding DNA: TGTGCCAGTAGAGGTTACAGGGGCAGCGGGGAGCTGTTTTTT.